This T cell receptor beta chain was retrieved from a study of shared clonotypes between healthy human individuals. Broader study findings: Among donors, clonotype sharing was expected to be affected by sequencing depth. Since donors were few, the genetic and exposure-history diversity represented was limited.

To note about this clone: The antigen is unknown.

The CDR3 runs 15 residues. Germline values: CDR1 SEHNR, CDR2 FQNEAQ (reference sequence). Trimming cost V 5 bases and J 0 bases, with 14 bases left between them. Both subsets, CD45RA+ naive and CD45RA-negative memory, were split from the CD4+ cells. Generated by immunoSEQ multiplex PCR, the TCRdb table keeps only in-frame clones and is missing some. This table holds fewer than 3 million clones, roughly 90% found once. The sample was naive CD4+ T cells from PBMCs. Sample subset: CD45RA+ positively selected. The chain carries TRBV7-9 and TRBJ2-7, with D perhaps TRBD1 (6 bases). This sequence was found in a man aged 18 to 29 in good health. Some clones in this sample may be carry-over from other donors' samples. Here the CDR3 DNA reads TGTGCCAGCAGCCGGGACACTTACTACTCCTACGAGCAGTACTTC. Its protein product is CASSRDTYYSYEQYF.